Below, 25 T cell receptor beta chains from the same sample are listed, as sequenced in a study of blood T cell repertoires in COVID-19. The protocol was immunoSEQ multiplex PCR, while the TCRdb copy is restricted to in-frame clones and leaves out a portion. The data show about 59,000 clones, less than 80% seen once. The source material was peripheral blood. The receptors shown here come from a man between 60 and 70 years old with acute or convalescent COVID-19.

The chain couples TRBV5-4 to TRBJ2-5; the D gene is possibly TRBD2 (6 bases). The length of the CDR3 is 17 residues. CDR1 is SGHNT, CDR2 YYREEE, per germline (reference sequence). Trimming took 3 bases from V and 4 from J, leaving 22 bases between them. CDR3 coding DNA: TGTGCCAGCAGCTGGGGGTGGGGGACTGGGGATGGAGAGACCCAGTACTTC. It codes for CASSWGWGTGDGETQYF.

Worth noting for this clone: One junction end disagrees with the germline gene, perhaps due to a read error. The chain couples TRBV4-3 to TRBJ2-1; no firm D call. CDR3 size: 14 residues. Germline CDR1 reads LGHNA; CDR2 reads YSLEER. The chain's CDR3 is CASSPHAQAEKIVF. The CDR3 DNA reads TGCGCCAGCAGCCCCCATGCCCAGGCAGAAAAAATAGTCTTC.

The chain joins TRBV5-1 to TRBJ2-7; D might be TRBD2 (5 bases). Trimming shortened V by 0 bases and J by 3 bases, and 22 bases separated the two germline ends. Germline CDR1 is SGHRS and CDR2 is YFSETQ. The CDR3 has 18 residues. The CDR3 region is CASSLEGSESVPNYEQYF. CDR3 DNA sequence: TGCGCCAGCAGCTTGGAAGGGAGCGAATCGGTCCCTAACTACGAGCAGTACTTC.

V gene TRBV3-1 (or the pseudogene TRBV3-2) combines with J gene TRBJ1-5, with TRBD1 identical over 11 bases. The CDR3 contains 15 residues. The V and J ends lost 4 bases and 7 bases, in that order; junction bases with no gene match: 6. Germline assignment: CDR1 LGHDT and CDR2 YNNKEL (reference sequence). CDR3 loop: CASSPDRGLKQPQHF. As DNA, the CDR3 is TGTGCCAGCAGCCCGGACAGGGGGCTTAAGCAGCCCCAGCATTTT.

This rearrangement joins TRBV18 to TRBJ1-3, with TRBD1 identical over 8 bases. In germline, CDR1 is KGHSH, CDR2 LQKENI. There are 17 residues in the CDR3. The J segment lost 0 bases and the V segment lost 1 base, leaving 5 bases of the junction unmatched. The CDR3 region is CASSPQTGAISGNTIYF. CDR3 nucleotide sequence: TGTGCCAGCTCACCACAGACAGGGGCCATCTCTGGAAACACCATATATTTT.

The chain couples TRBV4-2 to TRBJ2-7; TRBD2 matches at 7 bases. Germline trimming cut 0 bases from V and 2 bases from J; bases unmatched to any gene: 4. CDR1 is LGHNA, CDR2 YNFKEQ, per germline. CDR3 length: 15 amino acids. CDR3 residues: CASSQESSGTYEQYF. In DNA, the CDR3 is TGTGCCAGCAGCCAAGAATCTAGCGGCACCTACGAGCAGTACTTC.

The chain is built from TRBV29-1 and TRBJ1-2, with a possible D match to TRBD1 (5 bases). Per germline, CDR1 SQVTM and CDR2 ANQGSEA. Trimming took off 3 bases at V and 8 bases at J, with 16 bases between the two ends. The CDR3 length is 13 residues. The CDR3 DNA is TGCAGCGTTGAGAAGGGATGGGGGGAGGGCTACACCTTC. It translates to CSVEKGWGEGYTF.

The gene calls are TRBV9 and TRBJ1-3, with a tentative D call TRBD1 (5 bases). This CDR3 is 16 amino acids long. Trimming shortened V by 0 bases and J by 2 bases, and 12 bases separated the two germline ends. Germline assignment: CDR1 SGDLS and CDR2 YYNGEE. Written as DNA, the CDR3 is TGTGCCAGCAGCGTAGGGCTGACAGAAACTGGAAACACCATATATTTT. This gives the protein CASSVGLTETGNTIYF.

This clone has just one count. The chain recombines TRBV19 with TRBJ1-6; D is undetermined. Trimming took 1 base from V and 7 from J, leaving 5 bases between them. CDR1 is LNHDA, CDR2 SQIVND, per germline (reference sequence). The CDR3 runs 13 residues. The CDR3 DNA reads TGTGCCAGTAGTATAGCTGTCAATTCACCCCTCCACTTT. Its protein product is CASSIAVNSPLHF.

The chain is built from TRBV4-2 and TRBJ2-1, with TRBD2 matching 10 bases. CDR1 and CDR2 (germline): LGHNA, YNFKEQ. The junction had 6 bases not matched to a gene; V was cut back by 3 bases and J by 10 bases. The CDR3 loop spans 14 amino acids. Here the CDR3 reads CASSHPGTSDEQFF. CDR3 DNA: TGTGCCAGCAGCCACCCCGGGACTAGCGACGAGCAGTTCTTC.

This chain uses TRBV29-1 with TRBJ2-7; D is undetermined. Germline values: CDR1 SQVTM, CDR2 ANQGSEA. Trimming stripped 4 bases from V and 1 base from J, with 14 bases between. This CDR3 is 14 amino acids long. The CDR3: CSVADSYFSYEQYF. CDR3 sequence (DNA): TGCAGCGTTGCAGATAGTTATTTTTCCTACGAGCAGTACTTC.

The CDR3 is CASSKTRGDEAFF. The CDR3, as DNA: TGTGCCAGCAGCAAAACCAGAGGAGATGAAGCTTTCTTT. This rearrangement joins TRBV7-8 to TRBJ1-1, with D uncertain. Germline lookup yields CDR1 SGHVS and CDR2 FQNEAQ. The V gene lost 5 bases and the J gene lost 7 bases, with 14 bases spanning the gap. The length of the CDR3 is 13 residues.

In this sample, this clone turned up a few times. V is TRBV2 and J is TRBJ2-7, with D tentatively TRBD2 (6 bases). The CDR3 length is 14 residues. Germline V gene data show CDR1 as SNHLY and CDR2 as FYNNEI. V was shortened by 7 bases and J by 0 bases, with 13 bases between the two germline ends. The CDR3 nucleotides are TGTGCCAGCACCTTAGCGGAGCTCTCCTACGAGCAGTACTTC. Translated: CASTLAELSYEQYF.

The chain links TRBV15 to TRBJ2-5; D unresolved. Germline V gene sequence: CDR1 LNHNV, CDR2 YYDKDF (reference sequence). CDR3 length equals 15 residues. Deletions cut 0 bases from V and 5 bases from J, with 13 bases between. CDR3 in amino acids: CATSRDPLAPETQYF. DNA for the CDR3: TGTGCCACCAGCAGAGACCCGTTGGCTCCGGAGACCCAGTACTTC.

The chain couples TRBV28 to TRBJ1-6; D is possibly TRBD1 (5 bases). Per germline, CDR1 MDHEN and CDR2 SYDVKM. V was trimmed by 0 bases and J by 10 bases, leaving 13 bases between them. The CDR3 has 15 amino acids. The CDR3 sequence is CASSLWIGGGSPLHF. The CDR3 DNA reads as TGTGCCAGCAGTTTATGGATCGGGGGGGGATCACCCCTCCACTTT.

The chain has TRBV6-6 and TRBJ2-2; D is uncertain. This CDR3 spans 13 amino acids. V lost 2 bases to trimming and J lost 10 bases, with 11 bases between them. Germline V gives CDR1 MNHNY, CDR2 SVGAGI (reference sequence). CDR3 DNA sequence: TGTGCCAGCAGTTACGACTCCGATCCGGAGCTGTTTTTT. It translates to CASSYDSDPELFF.

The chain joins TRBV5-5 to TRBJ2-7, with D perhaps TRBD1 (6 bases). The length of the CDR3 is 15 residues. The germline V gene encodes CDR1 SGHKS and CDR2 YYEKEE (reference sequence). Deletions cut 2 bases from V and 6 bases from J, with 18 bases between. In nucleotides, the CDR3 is TGTGCCAGCAGCTTTGGGGGAACAGGGAAGGGCGAGCAGTACTTC. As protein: CASSFGGTGKGEQYF.

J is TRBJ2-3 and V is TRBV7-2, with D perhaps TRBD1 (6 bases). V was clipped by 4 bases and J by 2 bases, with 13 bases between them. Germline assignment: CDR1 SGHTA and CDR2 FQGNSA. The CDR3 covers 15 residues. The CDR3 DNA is TGTGCCAGCAGCTCCTCGACAGGCCCCACAGATACGCAGTATTTT. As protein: CASSSSTGPTDTQYF.

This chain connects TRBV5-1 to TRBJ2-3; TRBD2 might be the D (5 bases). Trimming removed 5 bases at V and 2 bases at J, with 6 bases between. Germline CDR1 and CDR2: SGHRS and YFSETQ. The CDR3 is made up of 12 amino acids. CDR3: CASRDSTDTQYF. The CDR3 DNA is TGCGCCAGCAGGGACTCCACAGATACGCAGTATTTT.

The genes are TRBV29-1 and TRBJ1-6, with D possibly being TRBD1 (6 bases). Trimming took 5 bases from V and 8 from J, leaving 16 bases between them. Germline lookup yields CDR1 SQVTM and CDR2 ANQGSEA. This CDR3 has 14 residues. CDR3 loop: CSVSVAGVDSPLHF. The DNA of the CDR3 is TGCAGCGTTTCTGTCGCAGGGGTGGATTCACCCCTCCACTTT.

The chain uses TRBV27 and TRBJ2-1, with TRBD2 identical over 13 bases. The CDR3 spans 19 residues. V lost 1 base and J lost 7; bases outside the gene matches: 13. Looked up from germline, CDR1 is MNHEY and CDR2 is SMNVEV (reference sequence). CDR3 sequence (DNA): TGTGCCAGCAGTTTATGGGGACTAGCGGGAAAAAGTTGGGTTAATGAGCAGTTCTTC. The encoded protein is CASSLWGLAGKSWVNEQFF.

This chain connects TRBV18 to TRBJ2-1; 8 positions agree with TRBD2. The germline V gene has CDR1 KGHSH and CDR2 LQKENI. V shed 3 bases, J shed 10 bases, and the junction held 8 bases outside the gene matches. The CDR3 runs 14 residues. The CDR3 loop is CASSPTSGPREQFF. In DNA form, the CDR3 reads TGTGCCAGCTCACCCACTAGCGGTCCTAGGGAGCAGTTCTTC.

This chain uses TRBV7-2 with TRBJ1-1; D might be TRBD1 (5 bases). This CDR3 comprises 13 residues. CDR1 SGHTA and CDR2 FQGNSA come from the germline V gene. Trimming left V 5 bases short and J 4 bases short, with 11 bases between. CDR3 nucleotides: TGTGCCAGCAGCGTCACTCAGGGCACTGAAGCTTTCTTT. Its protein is CASSVTQGTEAFF.

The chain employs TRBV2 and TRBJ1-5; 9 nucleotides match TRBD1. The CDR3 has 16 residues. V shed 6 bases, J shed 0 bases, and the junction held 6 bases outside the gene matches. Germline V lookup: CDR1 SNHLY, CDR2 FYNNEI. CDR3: CASRIDRGGSNQPQHF. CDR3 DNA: TGTGCCAGCAGAATCGACAGGGGGGGTAGCAATCAGCCCCAGCATTTT.

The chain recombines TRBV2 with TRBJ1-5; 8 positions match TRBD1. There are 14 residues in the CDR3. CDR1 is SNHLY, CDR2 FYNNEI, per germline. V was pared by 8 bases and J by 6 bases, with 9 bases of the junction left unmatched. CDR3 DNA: TGTGCCAGCCTACCCGGACAGGGCGGTCAGCCCCAGCATTTT. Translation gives CASLPGQGGQPQHF.